The rows below give T cell receptor beta chains drawn from one sample of a study of lymphopenia after photon versus proton radiotherapy. Assay: immunoSEQ multiplex PCR; the TCRdb copy retains only in-frame clones and omits some. The sample shows about 45,000 clones, over 75% of them seen only once. The source material was peripheral blood, sampled from a patient treated with photon-based radiotherapy. These receptor sequences come from a man in his forties with gastric cancer. Both conserved end residues are part of each CDR3. D genes are given only for firm matches. Expanded clones get a size class; other rows say once, few or many, or leave the size out.

d_gene: NA
j_gene: TRBJ2-3
v_gene: TRBV9
abundance: NA
CDR3aa: CASSASGTSTDTQYF
CDR3nt: TGTGCCAGCAGCGCCTCCGGGACGAGTACAGATACGCAGTATTTT

d_gene: NA
j_gene: TRBJ1-6
v_gene: TRBV7-2
abundance: few
CDR3aa: CASSLLSDRRLHF
CDR3nt: TGTGCCAGCAGCTTACTATCGGACAGAAGGCTCCACTTT

d_gene: NA
j_gene: TRBJ2-1
v_gene: TRBV27
abundance: NA
CDR3aa: CASSLTADLSYNEQFF
CDR3nt: TGTGCCAGCAGTTTAACGGCAGACCTCTCCTACAATGAGCAGTTCTTC

d_gene: NA
j_gene: TRBJ2-2
v_gene: TRBV30
abundance: NA
CDR3aa: CAWKGDSTGELFF
CDR3nt: TGTGCCTGGAAGGGGGATAGCACCGGGGAGCTGTTTTTT

d_gene: TRBD1
j_gene: TRBJ2-2
v_gene: TRBV15
abundance: once
CDR3aa: CATSRAGTAGELFF
CDR3nt: TGTGCCACCAGCAGAGCCGGGACAGCCGGGGAGCTGTTTTTT

d_gene: TRBD1
j_gene: TRBJ2-2
v_gene: TRBV11-2
abundance: NA
CDR3aa: CASRGPRGRLANTGELFF
CDR3nt: TGTGCCAGCAGGGGGCCGAGGGGGCGACTGGCTAACACCGGGGAGCTGTTTTTT

d_gene: NA
j_gene: TRBJ2-5
v_gene: TRBV7-2
abundance: once
CDR3aa: CASSPPPSGETQYF
CDR3nt: TGTGCCAGCAGCCCACCGCCGTCGGGGGAGACCCAGTACTTC

d_gene: NA
j_gene: TRBJ2-5
v_gene: TRBV2
abundance: NA
CDR3aa: CASSEQGAETQYF
CDR3nt: TGTGCCAGCAGTGAGCAGGGAGCAGAGACCCAGTACTTC

d_gene: TRBD1
j_gene: TRBJ2-7
v_gene: TRBV5-1
abundance: once
CDR3aa: CASSSGQEGEQYF
CDR3nt: TGCGCCAGCAGCTCCGGACAGGAAGGCGAGCAGTACTTC

d_gene: TRBD1
j_gene: TRBJ2-7
v_gene: TRBV6-6
abundance: NA
CDR3aa: CASRKGTGVYEQYF
CDR3nt: TGTGCCAGCAGGAAGGGGACAGGGGTCTACGAGCAGTACTTC

d_gene: NA
j_gene: TRBJ2-5
v_gene: TRBV7-9
abundance: once
CDR3aa: CASSASTAFQETQYF
CDR3nt: TGTGCCAGCAGCGCCTCGACAGCTTTCCAAGAGACCCAGTACTTC

d_gene: NA
j_gene: TRBJ2-5
v_gene: TRBV20-1
abundance: NA
CDR3aa: CSAYRGTQYF
CDR3nt: TGCAGTGCTTACAGAGGGACCCAGTACTTC

d_gene: NA
j_gene: TRBJ2-5
v_gene: TRBV7-2
abundance: once
CDR3aa: CASSFGARLQETQYF
CDR3nt: TGTGCCAGCAGCTTCGGGGCCAGATTACAAGAGACCCAGTACTTC

d_gene: TRBD2
j_gene: TRBJ2-1
v_gene: TRBV6-1
abundance: NA
CDR3aa: CASRASGNEQFF
CDR3nt: TGTGCCAGCAGAGCTAGCGGCAATGAGCAGTTCTTC

d_gene: NA
j_gene: TRBJ2-6
v_gene: TRBV7-2
abundance: NA
CDR3aa: CASSLGGRGAGANVLTF
CDR3nt: TGTGCCAGCAGCTTAGGGGGCAGGGGCGCTGGGGCCAACGTCCTGACTTTC

d_gene: TRBD2
j_gene: TRBJ2-1
v_gene: TRBV7-2
abundance: NA
CDR3aa: CASSPPPLAGGQGEQFF
CDR3nt: TGTGCCAGCAGCCCTCCACCCCTAGCGGGGGGGCAGGGTGAGCAGTTCTTC

d_gene: NA
j_gene: TRBJ2-3
v_gene: TRBV7-3
abundance: NA
CDR3aa: CASSQPGVLPDTQYF
CDR3nt: TGTGCCAGCAGCCAACCTGGGGTTTTGCCAGATACGCAGTATTTT

d_gene: NA
j_gene: TRBJ2-7
v_gene: TRBV30
abundance: few
CDR3aa: CAWTPLGAYEQYF
CDR3nt: TGTGCCTGGACCCCTCTGGGGGCCTACGAGCAGTACTTC

d_gene: NA
j_gene: TRBJ2-5
v_gene: TRBV7-2
abundance: NA
CDR3aa: CASSPSHSQETQYF
CDR3nt: TGTGCCAGCAGCCCCTCGCACAGCCAAGAGACCCAGTACTTC

d_gene: NA
j_gene: TRBJ1-6
v_gene: TRBV19
abundance: medium-sized
CDR3aa: CASSIAGEVSPLHF
CDR3nt: TGTGCCAGTAGTATAGCAGGGGAAGTCTCACCCCTCCACTTT

d_gene: NA
j_gene: TRBJ1-1
v_gene: TRBV11-2
abundance: NA
CDR3aa: CASSRDGGRDTEAFF
CDR3nt: TGTGCCAGCAGCCGGGACGGGGGGAGAGATACTGAAGCTTTCTTT

d_gene: NA
j_gene: TRBJ2-7
v_gene: TRBV27
abundance: NA
CDR3aa: CASSIHRDIEQYF
CDR3nt: TGTGCCAGCAGCATTCACCGGGACATCGAGCAGTACTTC

d_gene: TRBD1
j_gene: TRBJ1-4
v_gene: TRBV5-1
abundance: few
CDR3aa: CASSLTGGDSNEKLFF
CDR3nt: TGCGCCAGCAGCTTGACAGGGGGCGACTCTAATGAAAAACTGTTTTTT

d_gene: NA
j_gene: TRBJ2-5
v_gene: TRBV10-3
abundance: NA
CDR3aa: CAISESNQETQYF
CDR3nt: TGTGCCATCAGTGAGAGCAACCAAGAGACCCAGTACTTC

d_gene: NA
j_gene: TRBJ2-2
v_gene: TRBV18
abundance: NA
CDR3aa: CASSPGGTNTGELFF
CDR3nt: TGTGCCAGCTCACCCGGAGGGACTAACACCGGGGAGCTGTTTTTT

d_gene: TRBD1
j_gene: TRBJ2-2
v_gene: TRBV4-1
abundance: NA
CDR3aa: CASSQAGQGASGELFF
CDR3nt: TGCGCCAGCAGCCAAGCCGGACAGGGGGCTAGCGGGGAGCTGTTTTTT

d_gene: NA
j_gene: TRBJ1-1
v_gene: TRBV7-9
abundance: NA
CDR3aa: CASSPGVAAEAFF
CDR3nt: TGTGCCAGCAGCCCAGGGGTCGCGGCTGAAGCTTTCTTT

d_gene: NA
j_gene: TRBJ1-4
v_gene: TRBV5-1
abundance: NA
CDR3aa: CASSLWGGANEKLFF
CDR3nt: TGCGCCAGCAGCTTGTGGGGGGGCGCGAATGAAAAACTGTTTTTT

d_gene: TRBD1
j_gene: TRBJ2-2
v_gene: TRBV5-1
abundance: once
CDR3aa: CASSLRGQGVNTGELFF
CDR3nt: TGCGCCAGCAGCTTGCGCGGACAGGGCGTGAACACCGGGGAGCTGTTTTTT

d_gene: NA
j_gene: TRBJ2-4
v_gene: TRBV5-4
abundance: NA
CDR3aa: CASSLDRTIQYF
CDR3nt: TGTGCCAGCAGCTTGGACAGGACCATTCAGTACTTC

d_gene: NA
j_gene: TRBJ1-5
v_gene: TRBV5-5
abundance: NA
CDR3aa: CASSSQGQPQHF
CDR3nt: TGTGCCAGCAGCTCTCAAGGCCAGCCCCAGCATTTT

d_gene: TRBD2
j_gene: TRBJ2-2
v_gene: TRBV30
abundance: few
CDR3aa: CAWSLAGTFTGELFF
CDR3nt: TGTGCCTGGAGTTTAGCGGGGACTTTCACCGGGGAGCTGTTTTTT

d_gene: NA
j_gene: TRBJ1-2
v_gene: TRBV7-2
abundance: NA
CDR3aa: CASSLWSGNYGYTF
CDR3nt: TGTGCCAGCAGCTTATGGTCCGGCAACTATGGCTACACCTTC

d_gene: TRBD2
j_gene: TRBJ2-3
v_gene: TRBV6-4
abundance: NA
CDR3aa: CASSARGGASGDTQYF
CDR3nt: TGTGCCAGCAGTGCACGCGGGGGGGCGAGCGGAGATACGCAGTATTTT

d_gene: NA
j_gene: TRBJ2-5
v_gene: TRBV7-8
abundance: NA
CDR3aa: CASSLVAVETQYF
CDR3nt: TGTGCCAGCAGCCTTGTAGCAGTCGAGACCCAGTACTTC

d_gene: NA
j_gene: TRBJ2-7
v_gene: TRBV15
abundance: NA
CDR3aa: CATSRARDTTYEQYF
CDR3nt: TGTGCCACCAGCAGAGCGCGGGACACCACCTACGAGCAGTACTTC

d_gene: NA
j_gene: TRBJ1-2
v_gene: TRBV11-2
abundance: NA
CDR3aa: CASSLERQSHGYTF
CDR3nt: TGTGCCAGCAGCTTAGAAAGACAGAGTCATGGCTACACCTTC

d_gene: NA
j_gene: TRBJ2-2
v_gene: TRBV9
abundance: few
CDR3aa: CASSGIQGNTGELFF
CDR3nt: TGTGCCAGCAGCGGGATCCAGGGGAACACCGGGGAGCTGTTTTTT

d_gene: NA
j_gene: TRBJ2-1
v_gene: TRBV27
abundance: NA
CDR3aa: CASSRSSYNEQFF
CDR3nt: TGTGCCAGCAGCCGCAGCTCCTACAATGAGCAGTTCTTC

d_gene: NA
j_gene: TRBJ1-3
v_gene: TRBV25-1
abundance: NA
CDR3aa: CAPFNRKESSGNTIYF
CDR3nt: TGTGCCCCCTTCAACAGGAAGGAGAGCTCTGGAAACACCATATATTTT

d_gene: NA
j_gene: TRBJ2-1
v_gene: TRBV2
abundance: NA
CDR3aa: CASSESGQGGYNEQFF
CDR3nt: TGTGCCAGCAGTGAATCTGGCCAGGGGGGGTACAATGAGCAGTTCTTC

d_gene: NA
j_gene: TRBJ1-1
v_gene: TRBV30
abundance: few
CDR3aa: CAWSVRLEAFF
CDR3nt: TGTGCCTGGAGTGTCCGTTTGGAAGCTTTCTTT

d_gene: TRBD1
j_gene: TRBJ1-2
v_gene: TRBV2
abundance: NA
CDR3aa: CASSGLGQGAYGYTF
CDR3nt: TGTGCCAGCAGTGGGTTAGGACAGGGGGCCTATGGCTACACCTTC

d_gene: NA
j_gene: TRBJ2-7
v_gene: TRBV4-2
abundance: NA
CDR3aa: CASSQGASSYEQYF
CDR3nt: TGTGCCAGCAGCCAGGGCGCCAGCTCCTACGAGCAGTACTTC

d_gene: NA
j_gene: TRBJ2-3
v_gene: TRBV5-4
abundance: NA
CDR3aa: CASSLGASTDTQYF
CDR3nt: TGTGCCAGCAGCCTCGGAGCTAGCACAGATACGCAGTATTTT

d_gene: NA
j_gene: TRBJ1-3
v_gene: TRBV4-2
abundance: NA
CDR3aa: CASSRGGAENTIYF
CDR3nt: TGTGCCAGCAGCCGCGGAGGGGCTGAAAACACCATATATTTT

d_gene: TRBD1
j_gene: TRBJ1-2
v_gene: TRBV9
abundance: NA
CDR3aa: CASSPRPTGGHPYTF
CDR3nt: TGTGCCAGCAGCCCGAGGCCGACAGGGGGCCACCCCTACACCTTC

d_gene: NA
j_gene: TRBJ1-1
v_gene: TRBV18
abundance: NA
CDR3aa: CASSPDMNTEAFF
CDR3nt: TGTGCCAGCTCACCAGATATGAACACTGAAGCTTTCTTT

d_gene: NA
j_gene: TRBJ2-1
v_gene: TRBV18
abundance: NA
CDR3aa: CASSPPNAGRYNEQFF
CDR3nt: TGTGCCAGCTCACCACCGAACGCAGGGAGGTACAATGAGCAGTTCTTC

d_gene: NA
j_gene: TRBJ1-3
v_gene: TRBV7-2
abundance: NA
CDR3aa: CASSPSSGNTIYF
CDR3nt: TGTGCCAGCTCCCCTAGCTCTGGAAACACCATATATTTT

d_gene: NA
j_gene: TRBJ1-1
v_gene: TRBV6-1
abundance: NA
CDR3aa: CASSVGVQNTEAFF
CDR3nt: TGTGCCAGCAGTGTGGGGGTACAGAACACTGAAGCTTTCTTT

d_gene: TRBD1
j_gene: TRBJ2-7
v_gene: TRBV13
abundance: few
CDR3aa: CASSPGQATYEQYF
CDR3nt: TGTGCCAGCAGCCCCGGACAGGCGACCTACGAGCAGTACTTC

d_gene: NA
j_gene: TRBJ2-3
v_gene: TRBV5-8
abundance: NA
CDR3aa: CASRRQGGVDTQYF
CDR3nt: TGTGCCAGCAGACGGCAGGGGGGGGTGGATACGCAGTATTTT

d_gene: TRBD1
j_gene: TRBJ2-7
v_gene: TRBV6-5
abundance: NA
CDR3aa: CASSRTGQDEQYF
CDR3nt: TGTGCCAGCAGTCGGACAGGGCAAGACGAGCAGTACTTC

d_gene: NA
j_gene: TRBJ2-7
v_gene: TRBV7-9
abundance: few
CDR3aa: CASSTTIGEQYF
CDR3nt: TGTGCCAGCAGCACCACGATAGGGGAGCAGTACTTC

d_gene: NA
j_gene: TRBJ2-7
v_gene: TRBV6-6
abundance: NA
CDR3aa: CASSYAHGSDEQYF
CDR3nt: TGTGCCAGCAGTTACGCCCACGGGAGCGATGAGCAGTACTTC

d_gene: TRBD1
j_gene: TRBJ2-2
v_gene: TRBV5-4
abundance: NA
CDR3aa: CASSSVGQGAGTGELFF
CDR3nt: TGTGCCAGCAGTTCGGTGGGACAGGGGGCTGGCACCGGGGAGCTGTTTTTT

d_gene: NA
j_gene: TRBJ1-1
v_gene: TRBV19
abundance: NA
CDR3aa: CASSIEGVNTEAFF
CDR3nt: TGTGCCAGTAGTATAGAAGGGGTCAACACTGAAGCTTTCTTT

d_gene: TRBD2
j_gene: TRBJ2-7
v_gene: TRBV5-4
abundance: NA
CDR3aa: CASSLVAGGSYEQYF
CDR3nt: TGTGCCAGCAGCTTGGTTGCGGGGGGATCCTACGAGCAGTACTTC

d_gene: NA
j_gene: TRBJ2-7
v_gene: TRBV9
abundance: NA
CDR3aa: CASSPGGGWYEQYF
CDR3nt: TGTGCCAGCAGCCCCGGAGGGGGATGGTACGAGCAGTACTTC